This TCR beta chain is from a study of shared clonotypes between healthy human individuals. Remarks on this clone: This CDR3 is also generated by other DNA sequences in the sample.

This CDR3 has 11 amino acids. In germline, CDR1 is KGHSH, CDR2 LQKENI. Trimming took 1 base from V and 3 from J, leaving 1 base between them. Using immunoSEQ multiplex PCR, the repertoire was profiled, and TCRdb retains in-frame clones only, with some absent. Of more than 2 million clones listed, roughly 94% are singletons. The sequence derives from a man younger than 35 in good health. The chain couples TRBV18 to TRBJ2-7, with D uncertain. The sequencing input was naive CD4+ T cells sorted from blood. Subset: CD45RA+ positively selected. Here the CDR3 reads CASSPLYEQYF. The CDR3 DNA reads as TGTGCCAGCTCACCACTCTACGAGCAGTACTTC.